This is a list of T cell receptor beta chains from one sample in a study of blood T cell repertoires in COVID-19. TCRdb's copy holds only in-frame clones and misses some; the assay was immunoSEQ multiplex PCR. The sample lists about 200,000 clones, about 88% occurring once. The sample taken for sequencing was peripheral blood. These receptors came from a woman between 50 and 59 years old with COVID-19, enrolled during active disease. Each CDR3 is given with its conserved first and last residue. A D gene is named only where the DNA matches it firmly. Not every row has a clone size; where given, it reads once, few, many or a size class.

J gene | V gene | D gene | clone size | CDR3 DNA | CDR3 protein
TRBJ2-7 | TRBV11-2 | . | . | TGTGCCAGCAGCTCCATCACAAACGAGCAGTACTTC | CASSSITNEQYF
TRBJ2-5 | TRBV7-6 | . | . | TGTGCCAGCAGCTCACAGACGGCCTCCAGCGAGACCCAGTACTTC | CASSSQTASSETQYF
TRBJ1-1 | TRBV5-6 | TRBD1 | . | TGTGCCAGCAGCCTGAGGACAGGGGGCACTGAAGCTTTCTTT | CASSLRTGGTEAFF
TRBJ1-1 | TRBV6-5 | TRBD1 | few | TGTGCCAGCGGATTTGACAGGGATAGAGGCACTGAAGCTTTCTTT | CASGFDRDRGTEAFF
TRBJ1-1 | TRBV28 | TRBD1 | . | TGTGCCAGCAGTCTAAACCGGGACAGAGAAGCTTTCTTT | CASSLNRDREAFF
TRBJ1-2 | TRBV5-8 | . | . | TGTGCCAGCAGCTCGCAACGGCGGGGTCGGTATGGCTACACCTTC | CASSSQRRGRYGYTF
TRBJ2-2 | TRBV5-1 | . | . | TGCGCCAGCAGCTCCTCTATCGGGGTTTTGGCCACCGGGGAGCTGTTTTTT | CASSSSIGVLATGELFF
TRBJ1-1 | TRBV11-3 | TRBD1 | . | TGTGCCAGCAGCCTACAGGGGGCTGAAGCTTTCTTT | CASSLQGAEAFF
TRBJ1-6 | TRBV19 | . | . | TGTGCCAGTAGTATCTACAATCGGGACTCCATGACCCTCCACTTT | CASSIYNRDSMTLHF
TRBJ1-2 | TRBV5-1 | . | . | TGCGCCAGCAGCCGCATCGGGGGGTATGGCTACACCTTC | CASSRIGGYGYTF
TRBJ2-2 | TRBV5-6 | TRBD1 | . | TGTGCCAGCAGCAAGCTGACAGGGCTCGGCGGGGAGCTGTTTTTT | CASSKLTGLGGELFF
TRBJ2-1 | TRBV7-3 | . | . | TGTGCCAGCAGCTTAGTGGGGGGGCTGGATGAGCAGTTCTTC | CASSLVGGLDEQFF
TRBJ2-7 | TRBV7-9 | TRBD1 | few | TGTGCCAGCAGGCCTAAAGACAGGGTGGGACCTGAGCAGTACTTC | CASRPKDRVGPEQYF
TRBJ2-7 | TRBV7-8 | . | . | TGTGCCAGCAGCGAAAACAGGGTATCCCACGAGCAGTACTTC | CASSENRVSHEQYF
TRBJ2-3 | TRBV19 | . | . | TGTGCCAGTACGGAGGTGAGCACAGATACGCAGTATTTT | CASTEVSTDTQYF
TRBJ2-1 | TRBV5-4 | . | . | TGTGCCAGCAGCCACCGGGGGCTAGCGGACGGCAATGAGCAGTTCTTC | CASSHRGLADGNEQFF
TRBJ1-6 | TRBV27 | TRBD1 | . | TGTGCCAGCAGTCCACACCGGGACAGACTAAGCTCCTATAATTCACCCCTCCACTTT | CASSPHRDRLSSYNSPLHF
TRBJ2-5 | TRBV7-6 | TRBD1 | . | TGTGCCAGCACCGTCCGAAGGACAGGGGGCGCGGAGACCCAGTACTTC | CASTVRRTGGAETQYF
TRBJ2-6 | TRBV19 | . | . | TGTGCCAGTAGTATGAGGAGGGGGGGCTCTGGGGCCAACGTCCTGACTTTC | CASSMRRGGSGANVLTF
TRBJ1-5 | TRBV5-6 | . | . | TGTGCCAGCAGCTCAGCGGGGGCGCGCAATCAGCCCCAGCATTTT | CASSSAGARNQPQHF
TRBJ1-1 | TRBV6-5 | . | . | TGTGCCAGCAGTTACTCATGGGACGGGAGGAACACTGAAGCTTTCTTT | CASSYSWDGRNTEAFF
TRBJ1-4 | TRBV11-2 | TRBD1 | . | TGTGCCAGCAGCTTAGTCCCGGGACAGGGAGGGGAAAAACTGTTTTTT | CASSLVPGQGGEKLFF
TRBJ1-1 | TRBV5-8 | . | . | TGTGCCAGCAGCCCTGCCGGTAACACTGAAGCTTTCTTT | CASSPAGNTEAFF
TRBJ2-7 | TRBV5-1 | . | . | TGCGCCAGCAGCGCAGGGACATTGAGCTCCTACGAGCAGTACTTC | CASSAGTLSSYEQYF
TRBJ2-5 | TRBV10-3 | TRBD2 | few | TGTGCCATCAGTGACCTCTCCGGAGCTAGCGGGGGGCCATCGGAGACCCAGTACTTC | CAISDLSGASGGPSETQYF
TRBJ2-7 | TRBV25-1 | . | . | TGTGCCAGCAGGGACAGTTCCTACGAGCAGTACTTC | CASRDSSYEQYF
TRBJ2-7 | TRBV9 | TRBD1 | . | TGTGCCAGCAGCACTTCGGGACAGGGGCTTTCCGAGCAGTACTTC | CASSTSGQGLSEQYF
TRBJ1-2 | TRBV11-3 | . | once | TGTGCCAGCAGGATGGATCGGGGGATGAATGGCTACACCTTC | CASRMDRGMNGYTF
TRBJ2-5 | TRBV2 | TRBD2 | . | TGTGCCAGCACCGGACTAGCGGGGATGGAGACCCAGTACTTC | CASTGLAGMETQYF
TRBJ1-2 | TRBV7-8 | . | . | TGTGCCAGCAGCTTAATGGGGGCAGGGAACTATGGCTACACCTTC | CASSLMGAGNYGYTF
TRBJ1-4 | TRBV15 | . | . | TGTGCCACCAGCACCCATAGGGGCGGGGTGTCAAAACTGTTTTTT | CATSTHRGGVSKLFF
TRBJ2-3 | TRBV5-1 | . | once | TGCGCCAGCAGCTTGGACACAATCTTTAGCACAGATACGCAGTATTTT | CASSLDTIFSTDTQYF
TRBJ1-5 | TRBV12-5 | . | . | TGTGCTAGTGGTCTAACACGGGGGCAGCCCCAGCATTTT | CASGLTRGQPQHF
TRBJ1-2 | TRBV5-4 | . | . | TGTGCCAGCAGCTTGGACCGGGGCTATGGCTACACCTTC | CASSLDRGYGYTF
TRBJ1-2 | TRBV27 | . | . | TGTGCCAGCAGCCAGGCAGTCGGGACTACCTATGGCTACACCTTC | CASSQAVGTTYGYTF
TRBJ2-7 | TRBV19 | . | . | TGTGCCAGTAGTCCTTATAGCGCAGGCCGTCCCTACGAGCAGTACTTC | CASSPYSAGRPYEQYF
TRBJ1-1 | TRBV20-1 | TRBD1 | few | TGCAGTGCCAGGGGGGCAGAGGAAGCTTTCTTT | CSARGAEEAFF
TRBJ1-1 | TRBV7-8 | . | . | TGTGCCAGCAGCTACCTCTACGGGGGAAGAGAAGCTTTCTTT | CASSYLYGGREAFF
TRBJ2-6 | TRBV6-2/TRBV6-3 | . | . | TGTGCCAGCAGTTGGACAGTCATGGCTAGTGGGGCCAACGTCCTGACTTTC | CASSWTVMASGANVLTF
TRBJ1-5 | TRBV6-4 | TRBD1 | . | TGTGCCAGGGGACAGGGTGGGAGTCAGCCCCAGCATTTT | CARGQGGSQPQHF
TRBJ2-7 | TRBV6-5 | TRBD2 | few | TGTGCCAGCAGCTCGGGACTAGCGGGGTCGAGGGAGCAGTACTTC | CASSSGLAGSREQYF
TRBJ1-1 | TRBV7-2 | . | once | TGTGCCAGCAGCTCCACGCGCTCCTATCAAATTACTGAAGCTTTCTTT | CASSSTRSYQITEAFF
TRBJ2-3 | TRBV28 | . | . | TGTGCCAGCAGTTTATTCGGCCGCTGGGGGGGCGAAAGCACAGATACGCAGTATTTT | CASSLFGRWGGESTDTQYF
TRBJ2-2 | TRBV27 | . | . | TGTGCCAGCAGTAGGAGTGTTACCGGGGAGCTGTTTTTT | CASSRSVTGELFF
TRBJ1-1 | TRBV12-5 | TRBD1 | . | TGTGCTAGTGGTCCCTCGACAGGGGCTCACACTGAAGCTTTCTTT | CASGPSTGAHTEAFF
TRBJ2-1 | TRBV27 | . | . | TGTGCCAGCAGTTTAGGGCTAAAGCAGGGGAATGAGCAGTTCTTC | CASSLGLKQGNEQFF
TRBJ1-5 | TRBV19 | TRBD1 | . | TGTGCCAGTAGTTTCCGAGGGGGCAGGGGAAATAGCAATCAGCCCCAGCATTTT | CASSFRGGRGNSNQPQHF
TRBJ2-1 | TRBV7-6 | TRBD1 | . | TGTGCCAGCAGCCGCGACAGGGACCCCTTACAGGATGAGCAGTTCTTC | CASSRDRDPLQDEQFF